The next 12 T cell receptor beta chains were all read from a single sample in a study of cytomegalovirus exposure and HLA in healthy donors. PCR involved 60 Vbeta and 13 Jbeta primers. Repertoires were generated with immunoSEQ multiplex PCR, while TCRdb's copy carries only in-frame clones and drops some. The sample contains roughly 190,000 clones, 65% to 80% of which appear only once. The sequenced sample consisted of PBMCs. Source of these receptors: a woman aged 40 to 50 in good health and CMV-seronegative.

The V call is TRBV19, the J call TRBJ1-5; D unresolved. The V gene's germline CDR1 is LNHDA and CDR2 SQIVND (reference sequence). Trimming took 5 bases from V and 4 from J, leaving 18 bases between them. This CDR3 spans 16 amino acids. CDR3 region: CASSSTLRGYNQPQHF. Written as DNA, the CDR3 is TGTGCCAGTAGTTCAACTCTCCGGGGTTATAATCAGCCCCAGCATTTT.

The chain employs TRBV5-1 and TRBJ2-2; 15 positions agree with TRBD2. The CDR3 consists of 20 residues. V shed 5 bases and J 3 bases; nucleotides not matched to a gene: 14. Germline CDR1 is SGHRS and CDR2 is YFSETQ. The CDR3 DNA follows: TGCGCCAGCAGTACCAAGGGACTAGCGGGAGGTGTGTCCTACACCGGGGAGCTGTTTTTT. It specifies CASSTKGLAGGVSYTGELFF.

Remarks on this clone: Mismatch with germline at one junction end may stem from a read error. The chain recombines TRBV7-7 with TRBJ2-5; perhaps TRBD1 as D (5 bases). Per the germline V gene, CDR1 is SSHAT and CDR2 is FNYEAQ (reference sequence). The CDR3 is 15 amino acids. CDR3 protein: CASSLDAGPQETQYF. CDR3 sequence (DNA): TGTGCTAGCAGCTTAGACGCAGGGCCTCAAGAGACCCAGTACTTC.

The V call is TRBV10-3, the J call TRBJ2-7, with 9 positions matching TRBD1. Germline-derived CDR1 and CDR2 are ENHRY and SYGVKD. The J segment lost 2 bases and the V segment lost 5 bases, leaving 4 bases of the junction unmatched. The CDR3 runs to 14 residues. CDR3 in amino acids: CAISPGQGPYEQYV. CDR3 nucleotides: TGTGCCATCAGTCCGGGACAGGGCCCCTACGAGCAGTACGTC.

The chain combines TRBV7-8 with TRBJ1-2; 7 bases align to TRBD1. The CDR3 is 15 amino acids. The junction had 8 bases not matched to a gene; V was cut back by 5 bases and J by 2 bases. Germline loops: CDR1 SGHVS, CDR2 FQNEAQ. The CDR3 DNA reads TGTGCCAGCAGCCAACAGGGACAGACAAACTATGGCTACACCTTC. This sequence encodes CASSQQGQTNYGYTF. The variable domain in full, completed from reference TRBV7-8 and TRBJ1-2, reads GAGVSQSPRYKVAKRGQDVALRCDPISGHVSLFWYQQALGQGPEFLTYFQNEAQLDKSGLPSDRFFAERPEGSVSTLKIQRTQQEDSAVYLCASSQQGQTNYGYTFGSGTRLTVV.

The V and J genes are TRBV19 and TRBJ1-2; D is possibly TRBD1 (6 bases). Per germline, CDR1 LNHDA and CDR2 SQIVND (reference sequence). The CDR3 extends over 14 amino acids. V was shortened by 9 bases and J by 2 bases, with 16 bases between the two germline ends. The CDR3 reads CASTLRQGNYGYTF. The CDR3 DNA follows: TGTGCCAGCACCCTTAGGCAGGGGAACTATGGCTACACCTTC.

V gene TRBV7-9 combines with J gene TRBJ2-1; 10 bases agree with TRBD2. V shed 9 bases, J shed 8 bases, and the junction held 10 bases outside the gene matches. The CDR3 runs 14 residues. In germline, CDR1 is SEHNR, CDR2 FQNEAQ (reference sequence). This chain's CDR3 is CASLETSGRHEQFF. CDR3 nucleotide sequence: TGTGCCAGTTTAGAGACTAGCGGGCGGCATGAGCAGTTCTTC.

This clone occurred a few times. This sequence joins TRBV7-6 and TRBJ2-6; 9 bases align to TRBD1. V shed 3 bases, J shed 2 bases, and the junction held 8 bases outside the gene matches. In germline, CDR1 is SGHVS, CDR2 FNYEAQ. This CDR3 has 18 amino acids. The CDR3, as DNA: TGTGCCAGCAGCTTTCTGACACAGGGGGCCACTGGGGCCAACGTCCTGACTTTC. Its translation: CASSFLTQGATGANVLTF.

A few counts support this clone. The chain recombines TRBV27 with TRBJ1-4; no clear D gene. CDR1 MNHEY and CDR2 SMNVEV come from the germline V gene (reference sequence). The CDR3 is 13 amino acids. V lost 5 bases, J lost 3 bases, and 7 bases lay in between. CDR3 loop: CASSHAANEKLFF. Written as DNA, the CDR3 is TGTGCCAGCAGTCATGCAGCTAATGAAAAACTGTTTTTT.

This chain links TRBV16 with TRBJ1-1; tentatively, D is TRBD1 (5 bases). The CDR3 has 15 residues. Germline CDR1 is KGHSY and CDR2 is FQNENV. The V end was cut by 4 bases, the J end by 1 base, with 13 bases between. The CDR3 DNA sequence: TGTGCCAGCAGCCCTCTCGCTAGGGGGAACACTGAAGCTTTCTTT. Amino acid sequence: CASSPLARGNTEAFF. The full variable domain, completed using reference TRBV16 and TRBJ1-1, is GEEVAQTPKHLVRGEGQKAKLYCAPIKGHSYVFWYQQVLKNEFKFLISFQNENVFDETGMPKERFSAKCLPNSPCSLEIQATKLEDSAVYFCASSPLARGNTEAFFGQGTRLTVV.

In this sample, this clone turned up once. The rearrangement uses TRBV18 and TRBJ1-4; D might be TRBD1 (6 bases). CDR1 is KGHSH and CDR2 is LQKENI in the germline V gene. The CDR3 contains 16 residues. Trimming pared 2 bases from V and 7 bases from J, leaving 17 bases between. CDR3 in amino acids: CASSPGAGDRLEKLFF. Here the CDR3 DNA reads TGTGCCAGCTCACCAGGGGCAGGGGACCGTCTTGAAAAACTGTTTTTT.

The chain couples TRBV7-9 to TRBJ1-1; TRBD1 matches at 7 bases. CDR3 size: 16 residues. Trimming removed 3 bases from V and 6 bases from J; junction bases left unmatched: 13. Germline V gene sequence: CDR1 SEHNR, CDR2 FQNEAQ (reference sequence). Written as DNA, the CDR3 is TGTGCCAGCAGCTTTAAAACCGGGACAGCCGGAGCTGAAGCTTTCTTT. Amino acid sequence: CASSFKTGTAGAEAFF.